A selection of T cell receptor beta chains follows, all from one sample in a study of response to subunit inactivated influenza vaccine. TCRdb fed the RT-PCR reads into MiXCR, producing one record per CDR3 protein. The data hold roughly 760,000 distinct CDR3 sequences, with around 21% observed a single time. The starting material was PBMCs from blood, obtained 5 days after vaccination. These receptors came from a man aged 50-60 years who received an inactivated influenza vaccine. The CDR3 runs from the conserved cysteine through the conserved F or W. Clone sizes are given selectively: once, few, many, or a class where the clone is expanded.

clone size	V gene	J gene	CDR3 protein
few	TRBV20-1	TRBJ2-7	CSAIQDSYEQYF
-	TRBV7-2	TRBJ1-2	CASSFSSLTGQAHYGYTF
few	TRBV15	TRBJ2-1	CATSRERGGYNEQFF
-	TRBV20-1	TRBJ2-5	CSASSALGGETQYF
-	TRBV29-1	TRBJ2-3	CSVGALGDTQYF
-	TRBV20-1	TRBJ2-1	CSARPQGVYNEQFF
many	TRBV5-1	TRBJ2-2	CASSLVATGRTGELFF
-	TRBV12-3/TRBV12-4	TRBJ1-5	CASSPGPYQPQHF
-	TRBV7-2	TRBJ2-7	CASSLQGAVTYEQYF
-	TRBV24-1	TRBJ2-1	CATSAGQYNEQFF
-	TRBV27	TRBJ2-1	CASSWGSGKINEQFF
few	TRBV7-6	TRBJ2-3	CASSLVSLPDTQYF
-	TRBV4-3	TRBJ1-5	CASSQGYREVSNQPQHF
-	TRBV7-8	TRBJ2-7	CASRRRGENGEQYF
few	TRBV27	TRBJ2-7	CASSRDRGRFYEQYF
-	TRBV18	TRBJ2-7	CASSPQAGYEQYF
few	TRBV25-1	TRBJ2-7	CASSLNWQGRAGEQYF
-	TRBV5-1	TRBJ2-7	CASSLEPGGVREQYF
-	TRBV21-1	TRBJ2-1	CASSKQPRNEQFF
many	TRBV5-1	TRBJ2-5	CASSLGQVETQYF
-	TRBV29-1	TRBJ2-1	CSVRPLYNEQFF
-	TRBV7-3	TRBJ2-1	CASSLLISTGSNNEQFF
-	TRBV2	TRBJ2-7	CATKGSFFYEQYF
-	TRBV7-4	TRBJ1-1	CASSSDPGTGVFMNTEAFF
-	TRBV6-5	TRBJ1-4	CASSYSIGNEKLFF
-	TRBV7-7	TRBJ2-2	CASSSLPRGTGELFF
many	TRBV7-2	TRBJ2-1	CASSPGTSAYNEQFF
many	TRBV20-1	TRBJ2-7	CSASGRGHTYEQYF
many	TRBV5-6	TRBJ2-7	CASSNLPGSYEQYF
few	TRBV20-1	TRBJ2-5	CSARGLAGRETQYF
few	TRBV20-1	TRBJ2-5	CSASINRNQETQYF
-	TRBV6-5	TRBJ2-1	CASSYSGQRTYNEQFF
-	TRBV6-2/TRBV6-3	TRBJ2-5	CASRRQGGVQETQYF
-	TRBV20-1	TRBJ2-3	CSARRGGGTDTQYF
few	TRBV4-1	TRBJ1-1	CASSQQGANTEAFF